The entry below gives a single T cell receptor beta chain sequence along with its context. This entry comes from a study of patients and donors after allogeneic stem cell transplantation. The ends were cut back, 6 bases at V and 2 bases at J, with 17 bases in the middle. Germline lookup yields CDR1 MNHEY and CDR2 SMNVEV (reference sequence). CDR3 size: 16 residues. TCRdb re-called the RT-PCR reads through MiXCR, storing one row per CDR3 protein. The sample yields about 150,000 distinct CDR3 sequences, about a third seen once. What was sequenced was blood, either unsorted or a sorted T cell fraction (not recorded which). The J gene is TRBJ1-5, the V gene TRBV27; D not resolved. The sequence came from a human donor who was either an allogeneic HSCT recipient or a stem cell or donor lymphocyte infusion donor (not recorded which). It is not recorded whose cells these are; they may come from a transplant donor. As DNA, the CDR3 is TGTGCCAGCAGGAAAGATTGGACCGTAGGCAATCAGCCCCAGCATTTT. Translating gives CASRKDWTVGNQPQHF.